The 26 T cell receptor beta chains listed next were all sequenced from one sample in a study of T cells expressing NK-cell markers. Each CDR3 protein gets one entry in TCRdb, which reprocessed the 5' RACE reads and gives no DNA. The table for this sample gives 500,000 to 700,000 distinct CDR3 sequences. The sequenced material came from blood T cells: a sorted CD56 or NKG2C T cell subset, CD4+ or CD8+ T cells, or bulk PBMC T cells (not recorded which). The receptor set was obtained from a man between 18 and 35 years old in good health.

This sequence joins TRBV6-5 and TRBJ2-7. CDR3 length: 16 amino acids. The germline V gene has CDR1 MNHEY and CDR2 SVGAGI. The CDR3: CASSYSKGGWGYEQYF.

This chain joins TRBV11-2 and TRBJ2-1; TCRdb indicates TRBD1, and absent DNA this call remains unverified. Germline CDR1 is SGHAT and CDR2 is FQNNGV. CDR3 size: 13 residues. The CDR3 is CASSPPPGDEQFF.

This chain joins TRBV7-2 and TRBJ2-1; TCRdb's assignment of TRBD1 cannot be checked, as there is no DNA. CDR3 size: 17 residues. The V gene's germline CDR1 is SGHTA and CDR2 FQGNSA. Here the CDR3 reads CASSLVPRQTIYNEQFF. Full variable domain (rest looked up from reference TRBV7-2 and TRBJ2-1): GAGVSQSPSNKVTEKGKDVELRCDPISGHTALYWYRQSLGQGLEFLIYFQGNSAPDKSGLPSDRFSAERTGGSVSTLTIQRTQQEDSAVYLCASSLVPRQTIYNEQFFGPGTRLTVL.

V usage is TRBV7-8 and J usage is TRBJ1-5; TCRdb indicates TRBD1, and absent DNA this call remains unverified. Germline V gene lookup returns CDR1 SGHVS and CDR2 FQNEAQ. This CDR3 contains 15 residues. The CDR3 region is CASSWGPSPNQPQHF.

The chain uses TRBV7-9 and TRBJ2-2. Germline CDR1 reads SEHNR; CDR2 reads FQNEAQ (reference sequence). The CDR3 totals 14 residues. The CDR3 sequence is CASSLVIYTGELFF.

V gene TRBV5-1 combines with J gene TRBJ2-1. Germline CDR1 is SGHRS and CDR2 is YFSETQ. CDR3 length equals 13 residues. CDR3 residues: CASRGDYYNEQFF.

The V and J genes are TRBV7-9 and TRBJ2-1. Germline V gene sequence: CDR1 SEHNR, CDR2 FQNEAQ (reference sequence). The CDR3 spans 13 residues. This CDR3 reads CASSLGRTDEQFF.

The chain links TRBV20-1 to TRBJ2-4; absent DNA, TCRdb's TRBD1 call cannot be checked. The CDR3 loop spans 13 amino acids. Germline values: CDR1 DFQATT, CDR2 SNEGSKA (reference sequence). CDR3 loop: CSANTGGKNIQYF.

V is TRBV6-2 or TRBV6-3 and J is TRBJ2-7; absent DNA, TCRdb's TRBD1 call cannot be checked. The CDR3 is made up of 17 amino acids. Germline V CDR1 and CDR2: MNHEY, SVGEGT. CDR3 in amino acids: CASSYAPPGILRGEQYF.

This chain connects TRBV4-1 to TRBJ2-7; TCRdb proposes TRBD1, but this gene call is untestable without DNA. The length of the CDR3 is 13 residues. Germline V lookup: CDR1 MGHRA, CDR2 YSYEKL. The CDR3 spells CASSHPGTYEQYF.

The chain employs TRBV5-6 and TRBJ1-1. From germline, CDR1 is SGHDT and CDR2 YYEEEE. The CDR3 is 12 amino acids. CDR3 region: CASNMAGGGAFF.

The J gene is TRBJ2-1, the V gene TRBV10-3; TCRdb reports TRBD1, a call that lacks DNA to check it against. From germline, CDR1 is ENHRY and CDR2 SYGVKD. CDR3 length equals 16 residues. The CDR3 region is CAIRGSGVGDHNEQFF.

V and J are TRBV29-1 and TRBJ2-5; TCRdb picks TRBD1, but there is no DNA to check that call. Germline assignment: CDR1 SQVTM and CDR2 ANQGSEA. The length of the CDR3 is 11 residues. The CDR3 here is CSMTGIETQYF.

The gene calls are TRBV11-2 and TRBJ2-1; there is no DNA to check the TCRdb D call of TRBD2. The CDR3 covers 15 residues. In germline, CDR1 is SGHAT, CDR2 FQNNGV. The CDR3 sequence is CASSLDPGLANEQFF.

The chain uses TRBV7-2 and TRBJ2-5. The CDR3 has 11 residues. The germline V gene has CDR1 SGHTA and CDR2 FQGNSA. CDR3 residues: CASSVTGFQYF.

The chain uses TRBV15 and TRBJ1-5; the TCRdb call, TRBD1, lacks DNA for checking. This CDR3 has 15 residues. Germline V CDR1 and CDR2: LNHNV, YYDKDF (reference sequence). CDR3 loop: CATSKRDRGLQPQHF.

CDR3 sequence: CASSGTGGWTKNIQYF. The chain recombines TRBV25-1 with TRBJ2-4; the D gene TCRdb calls, TRBD1, cannot be checked with no DNA. The germline V gene encodes CDR1 MGHDK and CDR2 SYGVNS. The CDR3 loop spans 16 amino acids.

The chain recombines TRBV9 with TRBJ2-3. This CDR3 is built from 15 residues. Germline CDR1 is SGDLS and CDR2 is YYNGEE. This CDR3 is CASSAHQQSTDTQYF.

The J gene is TRBJ2-1, the V gene TRBV18; no DNA is available, so the TRBD1 call from TCRdb remains unchecked. CDR3 size: 18 residues. Germline-derived CDR1 and CDR2 are KGHSH and LQKENI. The CDR3 loop reads CASSPYILGEGTYNEQFF.

Measured by frequency, this clonotype is medium-sized (0.01 to 0.1%). This rearrangement joins TRBV3-1 to TRBJ2-5; TCRdb reports TRBD2, a call that lacks DNA to check it against. CDR1 and CDR2 from the germline V gene are LGHDT and YNNKEL (reference sequence). This CDR3 region has 13 residues. CDR3 protein: CASTPGGRETQYF.

The V call is TRBV4-2, the J call TRBJ2-2. CDR3 length: 17 amino acids. Germline V gives CDR1 LGHNA, CDR2 YNFKEQ. CDR3 residues: CASSQDQIKSNTGELFF.

The genes are TRBV5-5 and TRBJ2-5; TCRdb's D gene call, TRBD1, goes unchecked for lack of DNA. The CDR3 is made up of 13 amino acids. Looked up from germline, CDR1 is SGHKS and CDR2 is YYEKEE (reference sequence). CDR3 sequence reads: CASRPDREETQYF.

This sequence joins TRBV5-1 and TRBJ1-1; absent DNA, TCRdb's TRBD1 call cannot be checked. In germline, CDR1 is SGHRS, CDR2 YFSETQ. The CDR3 is 17 residues long. CDR3 protein: CASSLPRDVTPNTEAFF.

The chain uses TRBV5-1 and TRBJ2-1; the D gene TCRdb calls, TRBD2, cannot be checked with no DNA. This CDR3 comprises 15 residues. Germline CDR1 is SGHRS and CDR2 is YFSETQ. The CDR3 here is CASSLAGLAYDEQFF.

The V and J genes are TRBV29-1 and TRBJ2-5. CDR1 SQVTM and CDR2 ANQGSEA come from the germline V gene. CDR3 length: 11 amino acids. CDR3 in amino acids: CSVEVRTAQYF.

The chain couples TRBV6-5 to TRBJ2-7; TCRdb designates TRBD1, a call that cannot be tested without DNA. Looked up from germline, CDR1 is MNHEY and CDR2 is SVGAGI. This CDR3 has 13 amino acids. The CDR3 is CASRQNRAREQYF.